These T cell receptor beta chains were read from a single sample in a study of blood T cells in healthy people across ages. TCRdb reprocessed the 5' RACE reads with MiXCR, giving one entry per CDR3 protein. The sample shows roughly 1,500,000 distinct CDR3 sequences, 42% of them seen only once. Sequencing was performed on blood. These receptors were obtained from a woman aged 18 to 35 in good health. Each CDR3 is given with its conserved first and last residue. D genes are given only for firm matches. Clone size is given for some rows only: seen once, a few or many times, or a class if the clone is expanded.

V gene	clone size	J gene	D gene	CDR3 protein	CDR3 DNA
TRBV7-9	NA	TRBJ2-1	NA	CVSSLKRGGYNEQFF	TGTGTCAGCAGCTTAAAGAGGGGGGGATACAATGAGCAGTTCTTC
TRBV20-1	NA	TRBJ2-3	NA	CSAHPTSKVRDTQYF	TGCAGTGCTCACCCCACTAGCAAAGTAAGAGATACGCAGTATTTT
TRBV20-1	many	TRBJ2-7	NA	CSVDSSYEQYF	TGCAGCGTTGATAGCTCCTACGAGCAGTACTTC
TRBV2	NA	TRBJ2-2	TRBD2	CASSERLAAGSNTGELFF	TGTGCCAGCAGTGAGAGACTAGCGGCGGGGTCCAACACCGGGGAGCTGTTTTTT
TRBV12-3/TRBV12-4	NA	TRBJ1-5	TRBD1	CASRGTGGGNQPQHF	TGTGCCAGCAGGGGGACAGGGGGGGGCAATCAGCCCCAGCATTTT
TRBV29-1	few	TRBJ2-7	NA	CSVGEDYEQYF	TGCAGCGTGGGGGAGGATTACGAGCAGTACTTC
TRBV6-5	NA	TRBJ2-2	TRBD1	CASSYRHTGTGGVNTGELFF	TGTGCCAGCAGTTACCGACACACTGGGACAGGGGGTGTTAACACAGGGGAGCTGTTTTTT
TRBV20-1	many	TRBJ2-3	NA	CSALPQSSRTDTQYF	TGCAGTGCCCTTCCTCAATCTTCCCGCACAGATACGCAGTATTTT
TRBV6-5	NA	TRBJ2-2	TRBD2	CASTSKAGWMGGELFF	TGTGCCAGCACCTCCAAAGCGGGATGGATGGGCGGGGAGCTGTTTTTT
TRBV20-1	NA	TRBJ2-1	NA	CSAPGALPLNEQFF	TGCAGTGCTCCTGGGGCCCTCCCTCTCAATGAGCAGTTCTTC
TRBV11-2	NA	TRBJ2-1	NA	CASSLDTPLTGNNEQFF	TGTGCCAGCAGCTTAGATACCCCCCTTACAGGGAATAACGAGCAGTTCTTC
TRBV25-1	NA	TRBJ2-1	NA	CASSESSPLHEQFF	TGTGCCAGCAGTGAGTCGAGTCCTCTACATGAGCAGTTCTTC
TRBV5-1	few	TRBJ2-1	NA	CASSFGDGSAEQFF	TGCGCCAGCAGCTTTGGGGACGGATCCGCTGAGCAGTTCTTC
TRBV7-9	NA	TRBJ1-2	NA	CASSLAADLYGYTF	TGTGCCAGCAGCTTAGCGGCAGATCTATATGGCTACACCTTC